This TCR beta chain was profiled in a study of CD8 T cells in ankylosing spondylitis. Study results and caveats: What appeared characteristic of ankylosing spondylitis blood was a TCR beta motif of under 10 highly homologous variants. Matched ankylosing spondylitis synovial fluid reportedly showed significant enrichment of disease-linked clones. Past studies reported some motif variants in reactive arthritis synovial fluid and blood.

V was cut by 5 bases and J by 7 bases, with 20 bases left in between. Germline CDR1 reads MGHRA; CDR2 reads YSYEKL. The CDR3 is made up of 15 amino acids. TCRdb fed the 5' RACE reads into MiXCR, producing one record per CDR3 protein. Among more than 600,000 distinct CDR3 sequences listed, 15% to 20% were seen once. Remarks on this clonotype: Its antigen is as yet unknown.

V gene TRBV4-1 combines with J gene TRBJ1-2; D perhaps matches TRBD1 (6 bases). The sequenced sample consisted of blood, either unsorted or a sorted T cell fraction (not recorded which). This sequence was found in a male donor with ankylosing spondylitis. CDR3 DNA: TGCGCCAGCAGCGGGATAAGGGGGATCGGTGGTGGCTACACCTTC. Translated: CASSGIRGIGGGYTF.